This T cell receptor (beta chain) stems from a study of T cells in Graves' hyperthyroidism and ophthalmopathy. Across the whole study: Sampling of peripheral blood happened at initial diagnosis, prior to any treatment.

This clonotype was counted at least ten times. RNA transcripts were the template for amplifying TCR beta CDR3 regions. A first-round RT-PCR of the TCR CDR3 used the HTBI primer set. TCRdb re-analysed the multiplex PCR reads in MiXCR, keeping a single row per CDR3 protein. The table includes 690,000 or so distinct CDR3 sequences, 15% to 20% detected once. Germline CDR1 is PRHDT and CDR2 is FYEKMQ (reference sequence). Trimming pared 2 bases from V and 6 bases from J, leaving 11 bases between. The CDR3 length is 13 residues. For the diagnoses, clinical symptoms, serum thyroxine and TRAb, thyroid ultrasound and orbital computed tomography were used. Any symptoms of ophthalmopathy came after the first hyperthyroidism diagnosis, from which the blood sample dates.

This receptor was identified in a woman in her forties or fifties with Graves' hyperthyroidism that later progressed to Graves' ophthalmopathy. V is TRBV13 and J is TRBJ2-7; D is unclear. Sequencing input: blood. The CDR3 sequence is CASSLRAGSEQYF. The CDR3 DNA is TGTGCCAGCAGCTTAAGAGCCGGGTCCGAGCAGTACTTC.